This T cell receptor beta chain derives from a study of cytomegalovirus exposure and HLA in healthy donors. The CDR3 loop spans 14 amino acids. Looked up from germline, CDR1 is SGHRS and CDR2 is YFSETQ. The trim removed 4 bases at V and 7 bases at J, leaving 7 bases unmatched. PCR primers comprised 60 Vbeta and 13 Jbeta primers. The protocol was immunoSEQ multiplex PCR, while the TCRdb copy is restricted to in-frame clones and leaves out a portion. This table holds about 100,000 clones, around 69% found once. J is TRBJ1-4 and V is TRBV5-1; TRBD1 matches at 7 bases. Sequencing input: PBMCs. The clonotype comes from an older woman in good health and CMV-seropositive. The CDR3 nucleotides are TGCGCCAGCAGCATAACAGGGGTCGGTGAAAAACTGTTTTTT. Protein sequence: CASSITGVGEKLFF. The whole variable domain, filled in from reference TRBV5-1 and TRBJ1-4, reads KAGVTQTPRYLIKTRGQQVTLSCSPISGHRSVSWYQQTPGQGLQFLFEYFSETQRNKGNFPGRFSGRQFSNSRSEMNVSTLELGDSALYLCASSITGVGEKLFFGSGTQLSVL.